This TCR beta chain was identified during a study of Graves' ophthalmopathy and Graves' hyperthyroidism. Background on the study: No treatment had been given when peripheral blood was collected at initial diagnosis.

Other autoimmune diseases, uncontrolled infections, pregnancy or lactation led to the exclusion of patients. Clinical symptoms, serum thyroxine, TRAb, thyroid ultrasound and orbital computed tomography formed the basis of diagnosis. Sampling less than 13 ml of fresh peripheral blood provided the PBMCs. CDR1 and CDR2 (germline): MNHEY, SVGAGI. This CDR3 comprises 15 residues. Trimming removed 4 bases at V and 0 bases at J, with 9 bases between. RNA transcripts served as template for amplifying TCR beta CDR3 sequences. The first-round RT-PCR employed HTBI primers together with the Qiagen OneStep RT-PCR kit. A multiplex PCR was then performed as the second round. One entry per CDR3 protein, called by TCRdb with MiXCR from the multiplex PCR reads. The table lists some 200,000 distinct CDR3 sequences, just under 30% of them singletons.

The receptor's source is a man aged 50-60 years with Graves' ophthalmopathy. The sample consisted of peripheral blood. The chain is built from TRBV6-5 and TRBJ2-2; a weak D match, TRBD1 (6 bases). The CDR3 region is CASSWGRANTGELFF. In DNA form, the CDR3 reads TGTGCCAGCAGTTGGGGGCGGGCGAACACCGGGGAGCTGTTTTTT.